This is a list of T cell receptor beta chains from one sample in a study of T cells in Graves' hyperthyroidism and ophthalmopathy. TCRdb passed the multiplex PCR reads through MiXCR, listing each CDR3 protein once. The data hold around 250,000 distinct CDR3 sequences, with roughly 14% observed a single time. The sample comprised blood. These receptors all stem from a woman aged 35 to 49 with Graves' hyperthyroidism that later progressed to Graves' ophthalmopathy. Each CDR3 is given with its conserved first and last residue. A D gene is named only where the DNA matches it firmly. Size values are once, few and many counts, or a class for expanded clones, and some rows have none.

abundance,j_gene,d_gene,v_gene,CDR3nt,CDR3aa
NA,TRBJ1-2,NA,TRBV6-2/TRBV6-3,TGTGCCAGCATCCCCAACGGGGAGGGATTCAACTATGGCTACACCTTC,CASIPNGEGFNYGYTF
many,TRBJ2-2,NA,TRBV6-4,TGTGCCAGCAGTGGAACAGCGGGCGCGAACACCGGGGAGCTGTTTTTT,CASSGTAGANTGELFF
NA,TRBJ1-6,NA,TRBV7-9,TGTGCCAGCAGCTTATTCACGGACGGACTTAATTCACCCCTCCACTTT,CASSLFTDGLNSPLHF
NA,TRBJ2-6,TRBD2,TRBV24-1,TGTGCCACCAGTGATTTTCCAGCGGGAGGGCCTCCTGGGGCCAACGTCCTGACTTTC,CATSDFPAGGPPGANVLTF
NA,TRBJ2-1,TRBD2,TRBV12-3/TRBV12-4,TGTGCCAGCCTCAGGGGGGCTAGCGGGAGTAAGCAGTTCTTC,CASLRGASGSKQFF
NA,TRBJ2-7,NA,TRBV5-6,TGTGCCAGCAGCCCCGGGACCTACTACGAGCAGTACTTC,CASSPGTYYEQYF
many,TRBJ2-6,NA,TRBV19,TGTGCCAGTAGTATAGCCAGGATAAGCTCTGGGGCCAACGTCCTGACTTTC,CASSIARISSGANVLTF
many,TRBJ2-1,NA,TRBV7-2,TGTGCCAGCAGCTTAGTGGCGGCAAACAATGAGCAGTTCTTC,CASSLVAANNEQFF
NA,TRBJ2-7,NA,TRBV2,TGTGCCAGCAGTGGAGGGCCGGTCTCCTACGAGCAGTACTTC,CASSGGPVSYEQYF
many,TRBJ2-1,NA,TRBV28,TGTGCCAGCAGTTTAGAGTTTTGGGCGAAAGATGAGCAGTTCTTC,CASSLEFWAKDEQFF
many,TRBJ2-1,TRBD2,TRBV4-1,TGCGCCAGCAGCCAGCCATTGAGCGGGAGGGCCGAAAATGAGCAGTTCTTC,CASSQPLSGRAENEQFF
many,TRBJ1-4,NA,TRBV6-1,TGTGCCAGCAGTGCCTCCAGATTTCCAACTAATGAAAAACTGTTTTTT,CASSASRFPTNEKLFF